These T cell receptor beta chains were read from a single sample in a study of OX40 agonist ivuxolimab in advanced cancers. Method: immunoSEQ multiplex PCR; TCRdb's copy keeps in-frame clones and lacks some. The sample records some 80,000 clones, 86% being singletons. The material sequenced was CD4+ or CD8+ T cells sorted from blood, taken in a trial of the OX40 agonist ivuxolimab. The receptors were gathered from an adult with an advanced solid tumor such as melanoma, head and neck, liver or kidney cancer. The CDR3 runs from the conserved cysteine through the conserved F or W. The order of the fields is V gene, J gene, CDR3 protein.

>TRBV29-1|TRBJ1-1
CSVAVNTEAFF
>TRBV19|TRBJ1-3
CASRVDRSSGNTIYF
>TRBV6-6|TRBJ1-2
CASHVPGGPGYTF
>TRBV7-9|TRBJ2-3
CASSFRRAGDTQYF
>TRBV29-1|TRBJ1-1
CSAGTGRNTEAFF
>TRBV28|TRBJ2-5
CASSNQGIQETQYF
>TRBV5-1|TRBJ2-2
CASRVSGGGTGELFF
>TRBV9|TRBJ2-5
CASSVATVGEETQYF
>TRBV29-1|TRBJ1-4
CSVYVDGKLFF
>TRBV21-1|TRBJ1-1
CASTIPCGANTEAFF
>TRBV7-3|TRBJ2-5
CASSPGGGLGAGETQYF
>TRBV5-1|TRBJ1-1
CASSFSPQGSNTEAFF
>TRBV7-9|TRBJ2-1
CASSQLQGATKVNEQFF
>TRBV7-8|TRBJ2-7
CASSGPGGVYEQYF
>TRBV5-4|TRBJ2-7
CASRPEGGWGEQYF
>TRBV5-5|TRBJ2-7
CASSLAGLGEQYF
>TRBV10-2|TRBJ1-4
CASSGSAEAIATNEKLFF